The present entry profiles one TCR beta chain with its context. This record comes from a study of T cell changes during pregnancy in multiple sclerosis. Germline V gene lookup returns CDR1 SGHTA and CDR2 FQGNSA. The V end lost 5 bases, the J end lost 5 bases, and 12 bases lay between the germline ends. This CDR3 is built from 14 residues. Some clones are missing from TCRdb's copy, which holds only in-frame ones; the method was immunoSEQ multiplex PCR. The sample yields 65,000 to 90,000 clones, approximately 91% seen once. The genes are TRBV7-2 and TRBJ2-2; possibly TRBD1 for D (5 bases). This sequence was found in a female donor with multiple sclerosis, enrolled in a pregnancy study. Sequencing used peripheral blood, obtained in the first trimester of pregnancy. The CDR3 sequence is CASSPGHNTGELFF. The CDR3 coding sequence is TGTGCCAGCAGCCCCGGACATAATACCGGGGAGCTGTTTTTT.